These 4 T cell receptor beta chains were sequenced from one sample in a study of blood T cell repertoires in COVID-19. Libraries were prepared by immunoSEQ multiplex PCR; TCRdb keeps only in-frame clonotypes and omits some of them. Of about 140,000 clones in the sample, 65% to 85% were seen once. Specimen: peripheral blood. The origin of the receptors is an older woman with acute or convalescent COVID-19.

The chain is built from TRBV4-2 and TRBJ2-7; 10 bases are shared with TRBD2. After removal of 1 base from V and 6 bases from J, the junction contained 6 bases not matched to a gene. Germline-derived CDR1 and CDR2 are LGHNA and YNFKEQ. The CDR3 has 15 amino acids. This chain's CDR3 is CASSQGLAGVAEQYF. The CDR3 DNA is TGTGCCAGCAGCCAAGGTCTAGCGGGAGTGGCCGAGCAGTACTTC.

The chain is built from TRBV11-2 and TRBJ2-3; D gene uncertain. Germline CDR1 reads SGHAT; CDR2 reads FQNNGV. CDR3 length: 16 residues. The ends were cut back, 5 bases at V and 0 bases at J, with 15 bases in the middle. CDR3: CASSPNFLASTDTQYF. Here the CDR3 DNA reads TGTGCCAGCAGCCCCAATTTCTTAGCTAGCACAGATACGCAGTATTTT.

The V call is TRBV7-8, the J call TRBJ2-7; D possibly corresponds to TRBD1 (6 bases). CDR1 and CDR2 from the germline V gene are SGHVS and FQNEAQ. The CDR3 spans 13 residues. Trimming took 5 bases from V and 3 from J, leaving 11 bases between them. The CDR3 here is CASSPDRRYEQYF. The DNA of the CDR3 is TGTGCCAGCAGCCCGGACAGACGCTACGAGCAGTACTTC.

The chain couples TRBV6-6 to TRBJ1-2; D ambiguous. The CDR3 sequence is 12 residues long. CDR1 and CDR2 (germline): MNHNY, SVGAGI (reference sequence). Trimming shortened V by 8 bases and J by 3 bases, and 10 bases separated the two germline ends. CDR3 loop: CASSLEDYGYTF. DNA for the CDR3: TGTGCCAGCTCATTGGAGGACTATGGCTACACCTTC.